The present T cell receptor beta chain was sequenced within a study of OX40 agonist ivuxolimab in advanced cancers. Study details: Subjects had a mean age of roughly 60 years, with a range of roughly 20 to 80; around 80% were male.

Of note for this clone: Its antigen remains unidentified.

The CDR3 has 16 residues. The germline V gene has CDR1 SGDLS and CDR2 YYNGEE. Trimming removed 3 bases at V and 4 bases at J, with 17 bases between. Overall study findings and caveats: Fewer expanded clones were found on average in CD4+ than in CD8+ T cells.

Produced via immunoSEQ multiplex PCR; TCRdb's table is partial and in-frame only. The data contain 75,000 to 100,000 clones, roughly nine tenths of them seen just once; the ten biggest clones take up roughly 3.5%. The TCR sequence derives from an adult with an advanced solid tumor such as melanoma, head and neck, liver or kidney cancer. This specimen consisted of CD4+ or CD8+ T cells sorted from blood, obtained in a trial of the OX40 agonist ivuxolimab. The gene calls are TRBV9 and TRBJ2-1, with TRBD2 as a possible D gene (5 bases). The CDR3 loop reads CASSATEREWYNEQFF. As DNA, the CDR3 is TGTGCCAGCAGCGCCACGGAGAGGGAGTGGTACAATGAGCAGTTCTTC.